One and the same sample provided the 17 T cell receptor beta chains below, sequenced in a study of PD-1 blockade in classical Hodgkin lymphoma. Here immunoSEQ multiplex PCR was the method, and the copy in TCRdb shows in-frame clones only, minus some. The table lists approximately 25,000 clones, roughly 79% of them singletons. All trial patients relapsed after autologous stem cell transplantation. The sample was peripheral blood mononuclear cells (PBMCs), taken before the second cycle of nivolumab. The receptors come from a human donor with classical Hodgkin lymphoma.

The chain couples TRBV5-1 to TRBJ2-1; 16 bases are shared with TRBD2. J lost 0 bases, V lost 4 bases, and 10 bases had no gene match. The CDR3 is 20 residues long. Germline CDR1 is SGHRS and CDR2 is YFSETQ. The CDR3 spells CASSPGTSGGAPSSYNEQFF. CDR3 sequence (DNA): TGCGCCAGCAGCCCAGGGACTAGCGGGGGGGCCCCGAGCTCCTACAATGAGCAGTTCTTC.

The chain recombines TRBV12-5 with TRBJ1-1; 7 bases agree with TRBD1. With 2 bases clipped from V and 2 bases from J, the junction kept 11 bases outside the gene matches. Germline CDR1 and CDR2: LGHNT and FRNRAP. The CDR3 length is 17 residues. Here the CDR3 reads CASGLCGTEIDNTEAFF. The CDR3 DNA follows: TGTGCTAGTGGTTTGTGCGGGACAGAGATAGATAACACTGAAGCTTTCTTT. The full variable domain, in which reference TRBV12-5 and TRBJ1-1 provide the parts outside the CDR3, is DARVTQTPRHKVTEMGQEVTMRCQPILGHNTVFWYRQTMMQGLELLAYFRNRAPLDDSGMPKDRFSAEMPDATLATLKIQPSEPRDSAVYFCASGLCGTEIDNTEAFFGQGTRLTVV.

The rearrangement uses TRBV28 and TRBJ2-7; 7 bases are a match to TRBD2. Germline CDR1 MDHEN, CDR2 SYDVKM. Trimming at V came to 2 bases and at J to 3 bases, leaving 7 bases not matched to a gene. The CDR3 runs 15 residues. CDR3: CASSLGGGARYEQYF. DNA for the CDR3: TGTGCCAGCAGTTTAGGGGGGGGAGCTCGCTACGAGCAGTACTTC.

V usage is TRBV11-3 and J usage is TRBJ1-5, with 10 bases identical to TRBD1. J lost 5 bases, V lost 5 bases, and 9 bases had no gene match. CDR1 and CDR2 from the germline V gene are SGHNT and YENEEA. The CDR3 consists of 16 residues. CDR3 nucleotide sequence: TGTGCCAGCAGCCCGGGACAGGGGCCCTCATATCAGCCCCAGCATTTT. This sequence encodes CASSPGQGPSYQPQHF. The full variable domain, with the rest looked up from reference TRBV11-3 and TRBJ1-5, is EAGVVQSPRYKIIEKKQPVAFWCNPISGHNTLYWYLQNLGQGPELLIRYENEEAVDDSQLPKDRFSAERLKGVDSTLKIQPAELGDSAVYLCASSPGQGPSYQPQHFGDGTRLSIL.

This clone has a handful of counts. V usage is TRBV4-2 and J usage is TRBJ1-2; D unclear. This CDR3 comprises 15 residues. Germline lookup yields CDR1 LGHNA and CDR2 YNFKEQ. V was cut by 1 base and J by 1 base, with 10 bases left in between. CDR3 DNA sequence: TGTGCCAGCAGCCAAGGGGCCGGGTTTAACTATGGCTACACCTTC. Protein product: CASSQGAGFNYGYTF.

The J gene is TRBJ1-1, the V gene TRBV29-1; TRBD1 matches at 11 bases. This CDR3 spans 15 amino acids. The trim removed 7 bases at V and 8 bases at J, leaving 15 bases unmatched. Per germline, CDR1 SQVTM and CDR2 ANQGSEA. CDR3 sequence (DNA): TGCAGCGGCGGGACAGGGGGTAATTCCCGATCAGAAGCTTTCTTT. Its protein is CSGGTGGNSRSEAFF. The full variable domain, rest sourced from reference TRBV29-1 and TRBJ1-1, is SAVISQKPSRDICQRGTSLTIQCQVDSQVTMMFWYRQQPGQSLTLIATANQGSEATYESGFVIDKFPISRPNLTFSTLTVSNMSPEDSSIYLCSGGTGGNSRSEAFFGQGTRLTVV.

The J gene is TRBJ2-5, the V gene TRBV28; 8 nucleotides line up with TRBD2. The J segment lost 6 bases and the V segment lost 3 bases, leaving 18 bases of the junction unmatched. Germline V CDR1 and CDR2: MDHEN, SYDVKM. CDR3 length: 18 amino acids. Written as DNA, the CDR3 is TGTGCCAGCAGTTTTCACCCTTTCGGCCCCGGGAGGGTAAAGACCCAGTACTTC. Its protein product is CASSFHPFGPGRVKTQYF.

This clone was seen a handful of times. The rearrangement uses TRBV10-3 and TRBJ2-3; D is ambiguous. Germline V lookup: CDR1 ENHRY, CDR2 SYGVKD. The CDR3 is 11 amino acids. V lost 2 bases, J lost 10 bases, and 7 bases lay in between. The CDR3 DNA sequence: TGTGCCATCAGTGAGGGTAACGCGCAGTATTTT. This encodes CAISEGNAQYF.

The V gene is TRBV5-1, the J gene TRBJ2-2, with 8 bases fitting TRBD2. The CDR3 has 18 amino acids. J gave up 0 bases and V 2 bases, and 9 bases lay outside the gene matches. Germline CDR1 and CDR2: SGHRS and YFSETQ. DNA of the CDR3: TGCGCCAGCAGCTTTTCCCTGCCGGGAGGGCCGAACACCGGGGAGCTGTTTTTT. It encodes CASSFSLPGGPNTGELFF.

As to this clone: A read error may produce the germline difference seen at one junction end. The chain is built from TRBV2 and TRBJ1-4; D is uncertain. The CDR3 sequence is 11 residues long. From germline, CDR1 is SNHLY and CDR2 FYNNEI. DNA for the CDR3: TGTGCCAGCAGTGAATACAGTTTTGCCGCTTTT. It translates to CASSEYSFAAF.

This chain joins TRBV7-9 and TRBJ2-2; no definite D call. The CDR3 has 10 residues. CDR1 SEHNR and CDR2 FQNEAQ come from the germline V gene (reference sequence). Between the trimmed V and J ends, which lost 11 bases and 6 bases, there was a span of 7 bases. The CDR3 sequence is CAQDAGELFF. The CDR3, as DNA: TGTGCCCAAGACGCCGGGGAGCTGTTTTTT.

The genes are TRBV6-5 and TRBJ2-5; TRBD1 agrees at 7 bases. This CDR3 comprises 14 residues. In germline, CDR1 is MNHEY, CDR2 SVGAGI. Trimming took 2 bases from V and 2 from J; bases not matched to a gene: 2. The CDR3 DNA follows: TGTGCCAGCAGTTACATGGGACAGCAAGAGACCCAGTACTTC. This sequence encodes CASSYMGQQETQYF.

The chain carries TRBV11-2 and TRBJ2-4, with 7 nucleotides matching TRBD2. Germline CDR1 SGHAT, CDR2 FQNNGV. The CDR3 covers 17 residues. V gave up 0 bases and J gave up 0 bases; unmatched junction bases: 5. DNA of the CDR3: TGTGCCAGCAGCTTAGATAGCCTAGCGGTAGCCAAAAACATTCAGTACTTC. It codes for CASSLDSLAVAKNIQYF.

V usage is TRBV7-9 and J usage is TRBJ2-2; D not resolved. V was pared by 6 bases and J by 1 base, with 3 bases between. CDR3 length equals 12 residues. Germline V gene sequence: CDR1 SEHNR, CDR2 FQNEAQ (reference sequence). The CDR3 sequence is CASRRNTGELFF. As DNA, the CDR3 is TGTGCCAGCAGACGGAACACCGGGGAGCTGTTTTTT.

The rearrangement uses TRBV6-5 and TRBJ2-3; D possibly corresponds to TRBD2 (6 bases). Trimming stripped 2 bases from V and 0 bases from J, with 9 bases between. Germline V lookup: CDR1 MNHEY, CDR2 SVGAGI. The CDR3 covers 15 residues. In DNA form, the CDR3 reads TGTGCCAGCAGTTACGAAAGCGGGAGCACAGATACGCAGTATTTT. This sequence encodes CASSYESGSTDTQYF.

The CDR3 loop reads CASSRPPGVAGTSQETQYF. The DNA for the CDR3 is TGTGCCAGCAGTCGACCCCCCGGGGTAGCGGGAACATCCCAAGAGACCCAGTACTTC. The rearrangement links TRBV28 to TRBJ2-5; TRBD2 matches 8 bases. CDR3 size: 19 residues. From germline, CDR1 is MDHEN and CDR2 SYDVKM. V gave up 5 bases and J gave up 1 base; unmatched junction bases: 18.

The rearrangement joins TRBV5-1 to TRBJ2-4, with D perhaps TRBD2 (5 bases). The CDR3 is made up of 16 amino acids. Germline loops: CDR1 SGHRS, CDR2 YFSETQ. V was clipped by 0 bases and J by 0 bases, with 10 bases between them. CDR3 in amino acids: CASSLGGSIAKNIQYF. The CDR3 bases are TGCGCCAGCAGCTTGGGAGGGAGTATAGCCAAAAACATTCAGTACTTC.